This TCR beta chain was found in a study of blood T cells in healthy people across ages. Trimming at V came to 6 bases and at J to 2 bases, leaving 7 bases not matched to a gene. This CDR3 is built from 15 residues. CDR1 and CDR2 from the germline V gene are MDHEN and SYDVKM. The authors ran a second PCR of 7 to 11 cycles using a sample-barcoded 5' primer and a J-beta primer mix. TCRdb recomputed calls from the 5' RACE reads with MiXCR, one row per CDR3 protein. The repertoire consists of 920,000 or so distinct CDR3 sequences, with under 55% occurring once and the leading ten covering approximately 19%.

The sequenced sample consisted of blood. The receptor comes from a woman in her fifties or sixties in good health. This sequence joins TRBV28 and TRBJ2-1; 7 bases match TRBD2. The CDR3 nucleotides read TGTGCCAGCAGAGAGAGCGGGAAGACCTACAATGAGCAGTTCTTC. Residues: CASRESGKTYNEQFF.